The text below deals with one TCR beta chain. What antigen it recognizes has not been identified. No much larger clonotype is one base removed from it; base qualities were not supplied. This sample is part of a study of blood T cell repertoires in COVID-19 (dated by TCRdb to 2019 to 2021). Turning to the overall study: The collaborator samples originated in the United States, Italy and Spain and spanned the acute and convalescent phases of COVID-19. The material from the prospective study consisted of cDNA or gDNA derived from T cells, B-cell-depleted T cells, or PBMCs. The repertoires were released in a freely available public database intended as a resource for research on the immune response to SARS-CoV-2. Nearly every sample came with metadata listing a de-identified subject ID, COVID-19 status, age in years and sex. Subjects who had been exposed to COVID-19, were actively infected with it, or had recovered from it provided the deeply sampled blood TCRbeta repertoires that made up the dataset. HLA class I and class II types, where available, came from metadata supplied by the sample provider rather than from assay-based typing. Samples were obtained from the ongoing ImmuneRACE study (first 160 participants) and from 1,000 to 1,500 subjects provided by 6 global collaborators.

TCRbeta CDR3 regions were amplified from genomic DNA by means of the immunoSEQ Assay, a bias-controlled multiplex PCR. From the authors' description of their analysis: Nucleated cell counts per sample were estimated from amplification of reference gene primers within the assay. To quantify the absolute abundance of each unique TCRbeta CDR3 rearrangement, sequence reads were collapsed and filtered. For each sample, productive Simpson clonality was calculated as the square root of Simpson's diversity index over productive rearrangements. As stored in TCRdb, this immuneACCESS dataset retains in-frame rearrangements with V and J assigned. A fraction of the clones does not appear; measured against another copy, unresolved V genes explain less than half of the discrepancy, and the remainder lacks a known reason. The V and J calls and clone size are taken from that table; D and trimming were inferred from the DNA. The sample table records fewer than 150,000 clones; 70% to 90% of these occur just once. The ten most abundant clones make up roughly 5.4% of the sample.

Germline trimming amounts to 6 bases on V and 9 bases on J, with 4 as the count of junction bases outside the gene matches. From the cysteine through the phenylalanine, the CDR3 covers 14 amino acids. Just the 42-base CDR3 DNA is kept, in frame starting at base 1. CDR1 and CDR2 are drawn from the germline V gene: MDHEN, SYDVKM. Collaborating institutions collected whole blood in K2EDTA tubes following their own protocols. For TCRbeta analysis, collaborators shipped samples in one of three forms: frozen whole blood, isolated PBMCs, or DNA extracted from either of those sample types. What the authors observed across the whole study: The quantity of clinical and demographic metadata differed by source and by participant and was supplied without curation.

The sample consisted of peripheral blood. The rearrangement joined TRBV28 to TRBJ1-6; TRBD1 matches 11 bases in the middle. The receptor's source is a human donor in a cohort sampled during active COVID-19. For the CDR3, the sequence is CASSPGTGGSPLHF. The DNA sequence reads TGTGCCAGCAGCCCCGGGACAGGGGGTTCACCCCTCCACTTT.